This TCR beta chain was recorded in a study of T cells after yellow fever vaccination. Study-wide results and caveats: High-abundance clonotypes from the bulk population could contaminate FACS-sorted repertoires.

Comment on this clonotype: Its antigen remains unknown.

The 5'RACE template-switching step produced TCR cDNA and added a universal primer site and UMIs. TCRdb redid the calling of the 5' RACE reads with MiXCR, one entry per CDR3 protein. Counted here are hundreds of thousands of distinct CDR3 sequences, around 12% occurring once; the ten biggest clones make up roughly 3.1%. Sample: CD4+ T cells sorted from PBMCs, taken 15 days after the yellow fever booster vaccination. The TCR comes from a man aged 18-30 years who received the YFV17D yellow fever vaccine.

The CDR3 is CASSLRGGGNIQYF. The DNA for the CDR3 is TGTGCCAGCAGCTTGCGGGGGGGCGGAAACATTCAGTACTTC. The chain combines TRBV7-2 with TRBJ2-4, with TRBD2 matching 9 bases. Germline V CDR1 and CDR2: SGHTA, FQGNSA. V lost 3 bases, J lost 6 bases, and 3 bases stayed unmatched. This CDR3 comprises 14 residues.